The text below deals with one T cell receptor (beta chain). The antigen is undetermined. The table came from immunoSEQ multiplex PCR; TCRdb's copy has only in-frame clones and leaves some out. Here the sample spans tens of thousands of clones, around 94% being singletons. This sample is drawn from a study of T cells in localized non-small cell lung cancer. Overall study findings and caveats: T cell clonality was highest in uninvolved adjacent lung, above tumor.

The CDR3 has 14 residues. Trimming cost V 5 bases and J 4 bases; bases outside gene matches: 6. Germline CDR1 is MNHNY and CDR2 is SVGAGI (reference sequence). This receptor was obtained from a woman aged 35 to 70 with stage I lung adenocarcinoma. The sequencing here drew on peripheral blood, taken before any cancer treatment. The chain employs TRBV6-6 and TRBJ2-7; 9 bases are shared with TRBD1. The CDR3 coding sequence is TGTGCCAGCAGTCAGGGGGACAGGGTGTACGAGCAGTACTTC. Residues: CASSQGDRVYEQYF.